Below, 2 T cell receptor beta chains from the same sample are listed, as sequenced in a study of T-cell memory formation after mild COVID-19. TCRdb recomputed calls from the 5' RACE reads with MiXCR, one row per CDR3 protein. In the table there are 450,000 to 650,000 distinct CDR3 sequences, about 20% of which are singletons. The sample consisted of PBMCs or a T cell subset sorted from them (not recorded which). The receptors shown here come from an adult woman who had mild COVID-19 (a few samples of this study predate the infection). Cell type and time point are not known.

This clonotype was found many times. CDR3 protein: CASSLGISYNEQFF. DNA for the CDR3: TGTGCCAGCAGCTTAGGTATCTCCTACAATGAGCAGTTCTTC. The chain has TRBV5-6 and TRBJ2-1; D not certain. V lost 2 bases and J lost 0, with 6 bases in between. The V gene's germline CDR1 is SGHDT and CDR2 YYEEEE. The CDR3 is 14 amino acids. Filled out from reference TRBV5-6 and TRBJ2-1, the complete variable domain reads DAGVTQSPTHLIKTRGQQVTLRCSPKSGHDTVSWYQQALGQGPQFIFQYYEEEERQRGNFPDRFSGHQFPNYSSELNVNALLLGDSALYLCASSLGISYNEQFFGPGTRLTVL.

This clonotype was found many times. The chain carries TRBV18 and TRBJ2-7; D not resolved. This CDR3 comprises 12 residues. V was pared by 8 bases and J by 3 bases, with 11 bases between. The germline V gene encodes CDR1 KGHSH and CDR2 LQKENI. The chain's CDR3 is CASSPVGYEQYF. The CDR3 DNA is TGTGCCAGCAGCCCGGTCGGCTACGAGCAGTACTTC.